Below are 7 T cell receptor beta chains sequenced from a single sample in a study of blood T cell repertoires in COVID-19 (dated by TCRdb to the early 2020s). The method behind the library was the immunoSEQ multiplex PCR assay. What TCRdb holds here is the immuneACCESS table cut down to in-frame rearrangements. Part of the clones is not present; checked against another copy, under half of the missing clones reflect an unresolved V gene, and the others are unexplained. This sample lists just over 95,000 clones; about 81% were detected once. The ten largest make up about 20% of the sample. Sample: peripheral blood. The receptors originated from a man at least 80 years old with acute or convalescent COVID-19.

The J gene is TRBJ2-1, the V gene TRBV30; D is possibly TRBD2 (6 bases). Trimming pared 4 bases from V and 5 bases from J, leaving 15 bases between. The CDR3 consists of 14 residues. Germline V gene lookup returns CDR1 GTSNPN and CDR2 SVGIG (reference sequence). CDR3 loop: CAWNPRIADNEQFF. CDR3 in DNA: TGTGCCTGGAACCCCCGAATAGCGGACAATGAGCAGTTCTTC.

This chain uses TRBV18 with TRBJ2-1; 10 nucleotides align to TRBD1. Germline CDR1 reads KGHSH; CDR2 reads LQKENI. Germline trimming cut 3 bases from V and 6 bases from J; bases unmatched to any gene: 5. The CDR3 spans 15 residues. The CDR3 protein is CASSPGTGVSNEQFF. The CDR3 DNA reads TGTGCCAGCTCACCTGGGACAGGGGTGAGCAATGAGCAGTTCTTC.

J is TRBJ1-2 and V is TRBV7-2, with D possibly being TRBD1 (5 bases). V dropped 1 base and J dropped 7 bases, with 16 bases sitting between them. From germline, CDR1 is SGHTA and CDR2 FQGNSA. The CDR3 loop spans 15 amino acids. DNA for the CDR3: TGTGCCAGCAGCTTAGGAAGTGGGGCAGCTCGTGGCTACACCTTC. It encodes CASSLGSGAARGYTF.

The CDR3 DNA reads as TGTGCCACCAGGGGTACTAGCGGCGATTACGAGCAGTACTTC. Protein: CATRGTSGDYEQYF. V is TRBV27 and J is TRBJ2-7, with TRBD2 identical over 8 bases. CDR1 MNHEY and CDR2 SMNVEV come from the germline V gene (reference sequence). V was pared by 10 bases and J by 4 bases, with 12 bases of the junction left unmatched. This CDR3 contains 14 residues.

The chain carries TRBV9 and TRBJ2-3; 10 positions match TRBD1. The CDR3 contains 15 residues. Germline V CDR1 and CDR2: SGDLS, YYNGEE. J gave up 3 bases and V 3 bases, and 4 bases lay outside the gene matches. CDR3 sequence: CASSADRGPTDTQYF. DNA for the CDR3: TGTGCCAGCAGCGCAGACAGGGGGCCGACAGATACGCAGTATTTT.

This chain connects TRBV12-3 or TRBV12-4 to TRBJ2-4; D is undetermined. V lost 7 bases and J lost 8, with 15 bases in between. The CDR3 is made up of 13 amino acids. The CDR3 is CASTPPEAYIQYF. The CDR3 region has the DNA TGTGCCAGCACTCCACCTGAAGCATACATTCAGTACTTC.

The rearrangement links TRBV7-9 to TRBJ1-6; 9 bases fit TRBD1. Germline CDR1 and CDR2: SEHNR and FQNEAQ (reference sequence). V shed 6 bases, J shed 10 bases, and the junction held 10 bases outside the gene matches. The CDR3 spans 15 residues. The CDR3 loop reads CASSYRGLRGSPLHF. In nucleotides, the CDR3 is TGTGCCAGCAGTTACAGGGGGCTGAGGGGCTCACCCCTCCACTTT.